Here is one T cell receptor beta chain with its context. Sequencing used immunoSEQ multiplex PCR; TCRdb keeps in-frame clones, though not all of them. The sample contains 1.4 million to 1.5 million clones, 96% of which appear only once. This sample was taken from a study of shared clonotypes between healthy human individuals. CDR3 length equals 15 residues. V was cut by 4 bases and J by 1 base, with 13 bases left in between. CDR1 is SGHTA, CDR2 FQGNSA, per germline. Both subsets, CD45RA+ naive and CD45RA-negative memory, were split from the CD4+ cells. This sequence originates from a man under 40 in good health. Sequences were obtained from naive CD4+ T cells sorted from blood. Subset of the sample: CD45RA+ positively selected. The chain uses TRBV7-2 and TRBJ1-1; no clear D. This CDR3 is CASSSEGRRNTEAFF. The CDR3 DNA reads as TGTGCCAGCAGCTCCGAAGGGCGGAGGAACACTGAAGCTTTCTTT.